The 28 T cell receptor beta chains listed next were all sequenced from one sample in a study of blood T cells in healthy people across ages. Sample-barcoded 5' priming and a J-beta primer mix drove a second PCR of about 6 to 12 cycles. TCRdb re-called the 5' RACE reads with MiXCR, one entry per CDR3 protein. This table holds roughly 860,000 distinct CDR3 sequences, around 68% found once. The source material was blood. Every receptor here comes from a man under 40 in good health.

The V and J genes are TRBV21-1 and TRBJ1-6; TRBD1 was called by the table and not checked on the DNA. TRBV21-1 is assigned pseudogene status. The CDR3 totals 18 residues. CDR3 sequence reads: CASSTRRGGWSYNSPLHF. In nucleotides, the CDR3 is TGTGCCAGCAGCACACGCAGGGGGGGTTGGTCCTATAATTCACCCCTCCACTTT.

J is TRBJ2-4 and V is TRBV20-1; 10 nucleotides align to TRBD1. The DNA end lines up better with TRBJ2-7; the J call may be wrong. CDR1 and CDR2 (germline): DFQATT, SNEGSKA (reference sequence). The CDR3 spans 14 residues. The CDR3 DNA reads TGCAGTGCTAGCCACGGGACAGGGGCCTACGAGCAGTACTTC. It specifies CSASHGTGAYEQYF.

This clonotype came up a few times. The chain uses TRBV6-5 and TRBJ2-1; possible D gene TRBD1, 6 bases. This CDR3 has 14 amino acids. CDR1 and CDR2 from the germline V gene are MNHEY and SVGAGI. Deletions cut 5 bases from V and 3 bases from J, with 11 bases between. In DNA, the CDR3 is TGTGCCAGCAGTAACAACAGGGACTACAATGAGCAGTTCTTC. Translated: CASSNNRDYNEQFF.

The chain joins TRBV10-3 to TRBJ2-5, with 11 nucleotides matching TRBD1. With the DNA end fitting TRBJ2-7 better, the J assignment may be wrong. This CDR3 has 15 amino acids. The germline V gene encodes CDR1 ENHRY and CDR2 SYGVKD. The CDR3 reads CAISEPGTGGYEQYF. The CDR3 DNA is TGTGCCATCAGTGAGCCTGGGACAGGGGGATACGAGCAGTACTTC.

V usage is TRBV6-2 or TRBV6-3 and J usage is TRBJ2-4; D gene uncertain. CDR1 is MNHEY, CDR2 SVGEGT, per germline. This CDR3 has 15 residues. The germline V and J ends were trimmed by 5 bases and 0 bases, with 11 bases remaining between them. The CDR3 DNA reads TGTGCCAGCAGTCCCCAGCGCGTAGCCAAAAACATTCAGTACTTC. Protein sequence: CASSPQRVAKNIQYF.

This chain joins TRBV7-2 and TRBJ2-5; 9 bases line up with TRBD1. Germline V gene sequence: CDR1 SGHTA, CDR2 FQGNSA. Unmatched junction bases numbered 9, after V lost 5 bases and J lost 2 bases. The CDR3 consists of 16 residues. CDR3 bases: TGTGCCAGCAGCGCCTCTGTTGGACAGGGGCAAGAGACCCAGTACTTC. Translation gives CASSASVGQGQETQYF.

The V call is TRBV20-1, the J call TRBJ2-5; D gene unclear. The CDR3 sequence is 12 residues long. V lost 2 bases and J 5 bases, leaving 9 bases between the germline ends. Germline V gene sequence: CDR1 DFQATT, CDR2 SNEGSKA (reference sequence). CDR3 in amino acids: CSARISSETQYF. CDR3 nucleotides: TGCAGTGCTAGAATTAGTTCGGAGACCCAGTACTTC.

The chain recombines TRBV27 with TRBJ1-6, with D perhaps matching TRBD1 (5 bases). V was clipped by 6 bases and J by 12 bases, with 15 bases between them. In germline, CDR1 is MNHEY, CDR2 SMNVEV (reference sequence). The CDR3 spans 13 residues. This CDR3 reads CASRYQGGGPLHF. DNA for the CDR3: TGTGCCAGCAGATACCAGGGTGGAGGACCCCTCCACTTT.

This chain uses TRBV7-3 with TRBJ2-7; TRBD1 matches at 8 bases. From germline, CDR1 is SGHTA and CDR2 FQGTGA. The CDR3 length is 14 residues. The V and J ends lost 5 bases and 5 bases, in that order; junction bases with no gene match: 8. The CDR3 DNA is TGTGCCAGCAGCCAGGACAGGGCCGACCACGAGCAGTACTTC. Its translation is CASSQDRADHEQYF.

This clonotype was recorded a few times. The rearrangement joins TRBV2 to TRBJ1-2, with 7 bases fitting TRBD1. The ends lost 7 bases at V and 8 bases at J; junction bases unmatched: 10. The germline V gene has CDR1 SNHLY and CDR2 FYNNEI. The CDR3 spans 13 residues. CDR3 DNA: TGTGCCAGCACACTCGACAGGGAGGTCGGCTACACCTTC. Its translation: CASTLDREVGYTF. Complete variable domain (other parts from reference TRBV2 and TRBJ1-2): EPEVTQTPSHQVTQMGQEVILRCVPISNHLYFYWYRQILGQKVEFLVSFYNNEISEKSEIFDDQFSVERPDGSNFTLKIRSTKLEDSAMYFCASTLDREVGYTFGSGTRLTVV.

This rearrangement joins TRBV4-2 to TRBJ1-2, with TRBD1 matching 7 bases. The CDR3 runs to 15 residues. Germline V gene data show CDR1 as LGHNA and CDR2 as YNFKEQ. Germline trimming cut 0 bases from V and 4 bases from J; bases unmatched to any gene: 5. This CDR3 is CASSQDRSGGYGYTF. The CDR3, as DNA: TGTGCCAGCAGCCAAGATCGGTCAGGGGGCTATGGCTACACCTTC.

The rearrangement uses TRBV10-3 and TRBJ2-5; TRBD1 aligns across 9 bases. The germline V gene encodes CDR1 ENHRY and CDR2 SYGVKD. The V and J ends lost 5 bases and 11 bases, in that order; junction bases with no gene match: 18. There are 16 residues in the CDR3. The CDR3 spells CAISPSGTGSSWEQYF. CDR3 DNA sequence: TGTGCCATCAGTCCTTCAGGGACAGGGTCGTCGTGGGAGCAGTACTTC.

The genes are TRBV7-2 and TRBJ2-4; a possible D gene is TRBD2 (7 bases). The V and J ends lost 5 bases and 0 bases respectively, with 26 bases between them. The CDR3 runs 20 residues. The germline V gene encodes CDR1 SGHTA and CDR2 FQGNSA. The CDR3 protein is CASSPGLGRGAVIAKNIQYF. CDR3 nucleotides: TGTGCCAGCAGCCCGGGGTTAGGTCGGGGGGCCGTGATAGCCAAAAACATTCAGTACTTC.

This rearrangement joins TRBV27 to TRBJ1-2; weak D call: TRBD1 (5 bases). V lost 6 bases to trimming and J lost 4 bases, with 15 bases between them. The V gene's germline CDR1 is MNHEY and CDR2 SMNVEV (reference sequence). This CDR3 has 14 amino acids. The chain's CDR3 is CASSRDGLSYGYTF. CDR3 DNA: TGTGCCAGCAGCCGGGACGGCCTTAGCTATGGCTACACCTTC.

For this clonotype: The junction differs from germline at one of its ends, possibly a read error. The rearrangement links TRBV5-1 to TRBJ2-7; 9 positions agree with TRBD1. The germline gives CDR1 SGHRS, CDR2 YFSETQ. This CDR3 is built from 14 residues. The CDR3 region has the DNA TGCGCCGGCAGCCCGCCGGGACAGGGTTACGAGCAGTACTTC. The encoded protein is CAGSPPGQGYEQYF.

This rearrangement joins TRBV7-2 to TRBJ2-5; no clear D gene. The germline V and J ends were trimmed by 3 bases and 11 bases, with 22 bases remaining between them. The germline CDR1 and CDR2 sequences are SGHTA and FQGNSA. This CDR3 has 15 residues. CDR3: CASSFNAREFNEQYF. CDR3 coding DNA: TGTGCCAGCAGCTTTAACGCAAGAGAGTTCAATGAGCAGTACTTC.

This chain links TRBV7-3 with TRBJ2-1, with a tentative D call TRBD2 (5 bases). The CDR3 totals 15 residues. Trimming took 5 bases from V and 2 from J, leaving 13 bases between them. Germline loops: CDR1 SGHTA, CDR2 FQGTGA. The CDR3 DNA is TGTGCCAGCAGCCCAGGACCAGCGGCCTACAATGAGCAGTTCTTC. Amino acids: CASSPGPAAYNEQFF.

The chain employs TRBV15 and TRBJ2-5; unclear D gene. The end of the DNA aligns better with TRBJ2-7, so the J call may be wrong. The CDR3 loop spans 11 amino acids. Germline values: CDR1 LNHNV, CDR2 YYDKDF (reference sequence). The CDR3 here is CATSRGGEQYF. CDR3 nucleotides: TGTGCCACCAGCAGAGGTGGCGAGCAGTACTTC.

The CDR3: CASSQVPGLAGNSYNEQFF. Here the CDR3 DNA reads TGTGCCAGCAGCCAAGTTCCGGGACTAGCGGGGAACTCCTACAATGAGCAGTTCTTC. This chain uses TRBV4-2 with TRBJ2-1; 13 bases are a match to TRBD2. This CDR3 is 19 amino acids long. Trimming took 1 base from V and 0 from J; bases not matched to a gene: 6. Germline V gene data show CDR1 as LGHNA and CDR2 as YNFKEQ.

This clonotype has just one count. The CDR3 coding sequence is TGTGCCACCAGCAGAGATGGTCTCAGCACAGATACGCAGTATTTT. Translated, it gives CATSRDGLSTDTQYF. J is TRBJ2-3 and V is TRBV15, with unresolved D. The CDR3 length is 15 residues. V lost 0 bases and J lost 0, with 7 bases in between. Per germline, CDR1 LNHNV and CDR2 YYDKDF (reference sequence). Based on the CDR3 plus reference TRBV15 and TRBJ2-3, the full variable domain is DAMVIQNPRYQVTQFGKPVTLSCSQTLNHNVMYWYQQKSSQAPKLLFHYYDKDFNNEADTPDNFQSRRPNTSFCFLDIRSPGLGDTAMYLCATSRDGLSTDTQYFGPGTRLTVL.

A word on this clonotype: A clone one base away is much larger, so this may be a read error. The chain recombines TRBV28 with TRBJ1-2; D is uncertain. This CDR3 has 12 residues. Germline V gives CDR1 MDHEN, CDR2 SYDVKM. The DNA of the CDR3 is TGTGCCAGCAGTTTAGGCACCTATAGCTACACCTTC. This translates into CASSLGTYSYTF.

The gene calls are TRBV29-1 and TRBJ2-1; tentative D call: TRBD2 (6 bases). This CDR3 spans 16 amino acids. V was cut by 7 bases and J by 4 bases, with 23 bases left in between. The V gene's germline CDR1 is SQVTM and CDR2 ANQGSEA. The DNA for the CDR3 is TGCAGCGCCCATGGGGGTTGGGGAGGAATATACAATGAGCAGTTCTTC. Its protein is CSAHGGWGGIYNEQFF.

The V and J genes are TRBV4-3 and TRBJ2-7; the D gene is possibly TRBD1 (5 bases). From germline, CDR1 is LGHNA and CDR2 YSLEER. The CDR3 covers 16 residues. The V gene lost 2 bases and the J gene lost 3 bases, with 17 bases spanning the gap. CDR3 amino acids: CASSQHIRASSYEQYF. The CDR3 nucleotides are TGCGCCAGCAGCCAACATATCAGGGCCTCAAGCTACGAGCAGTACTTC.

The V and J genes are TRBV7-9 and TRBJ2-5; 7 bases align to TRBD1. V was pared by 5 bases and J by 1 base, with 7 bases of the junction left unmatched. CDR1 and CDR2 (germline): SEHNR, FQNEAQ (reference sequence). This CDR3 contains 15 residues. CDR3 residues: CASSLSTGSQETQYF. DNA of the CDR3: TGTGCCAGCAGCCTATCGACAGGGTCCCAAGAGACCCAGTACTTC.

The chain links TRBV6-1 to TRBJ2-1, with 15 bases fitting TRBD2. V shed 7 bases, J shed 4 bases, and the junction held 8 bases outside the gene matches. Germline CDR1 reads MNHNS; CDR2 reads SASEGT. The CDR3 is 17 residues long. The CDR3 nucleotides read TGTGCCAGCACGCGGACTAGCGGGGGGGCAGGATACAATGAGCAGTTCTTC. This encodes CASTRTSGGAGYNEQFF.

The chain uses TRBV20-1 and TRBJ2-7; D ambiguous. V was clipped by 6 bases and J by 4 bases, with 7 bases between them. Germline assignment: CDR1 DFQATT and CDR2 SNEGSKA (reference sequence). This CDR3 has 10 residues. CDR3 in DNA: TGCAGTGCGGTGATATACGAGCAGTACTTC. Residues: CSAVIYEQYF.

The chain combines TRBV7-8 with TRBJ2-7; 7 bases are a match to TRBD1. V was pared by 7 bases and J by 1 base, with 10 bases of the junction left unmatched. CDR3 length: 15 amino acids. Per the germline V gene, CDR1 is SGHVS and CDR2 is FQNEAQ. CDR3 sequence: CASTLLGGASYEQYF. The CDR3 bases are TGTGCCAGCACCCTCTTAGGGGGCGCTTCCTACGAGCAGTACTTC.

This clonotype came up a few times. V is TRBV10-3 and J is TRBJ2-5, with 14 bases that match TRBD2. This CDR3 has 18 residues. Germline V CDR1 and CDR2: ENHRY, SYGVKD. The J segment lost 5 bases and the V segment lost 3 bases, leaving 11 bases of the junction unmatched. CDR3 sequence (DNA): TGTGCCATCAGTGACCCGGGACTAGCGGGGGCTCCGGGGGAGACCCAGTACTTC. It codes for CAISDPGLAGAPGETQYF.